This paragraph reports one T cell receptor beta chain. Its cognate antigen is unknown. There are 14 residues in the CDR3. In germline, CDR1 is SGHTA, CDR2 FQGNSA. The V and J ends lost 8 bases and 2 bases, in that order; junction bases with no gene match: 8. These patients, aged 18 to 65, had recently diagnosed hyperthyroidism lasting under 2 months. Lactation, pregnancy, other autoimmune disease or uncontrolled infection excluded patients. This sample is part of a study of T cells in Graves' hyperthyroidism and ophthalmopathy. Study observations and caveats: Among clonotypes expanded in thyroid above 0.001, most were also found in blood.

The CDR3 regions of TCR beta were amplified from RNA transcripts. Primed by the HTBI set, a first-round RT-PCR was run on the TCR CDR3. From the multiplex PCR reads, TCRdb called clonotypes with MiXCR, one entry per CDR3 protein. The sample records nearly 750,000 distinct CDR3 sequences, around 40% being singletons. This TCR was recovered from a woman between 40 and 50 years old with Graves' hyperthyroidism. The genes are TRBV7-2 and TRBJ1-2; TRBD1 matches 7 bases. Material for sequencing was blood. CDR3 loop: CASSGGRWNYGYTF. The DNA for the CDR3 is TGTGCCAGCTCAGGGGGAAGGTGGAACTATGGCTACACCTTC.